Listed below are T cell receptor beta chains from one sample, sequenced in a study of identical twins. One entry per CDR3 protein, called by TCRdb with MiXCR from the 5' RACE reads. The sample consists of 500,000 or so distinct CDR3 sequences, 13% to 15% of them appearing once. These data also formed part of another study, on yellow fever vaccine responses in identical twins.

Sequencing was carried out using CD4+ T cells sorted from blood. These receptors all stem from a young woman in good health. Both conserved end residues are part of each CDR3. D genes are given only for firm matches. Some rows have no size entry. The others give once, few or many, or a class for an expanded clone.

j_call d_call v_call clone_size cdr3_nt cdr3_aa
TRBJ2-3 TRBD2 TRBV5-1 few TGCGCCAGCAGGGGACTAGCGGGGGGGCAGGATACGCAGTATTTT CASRGLAGGQDTQYF
TRBJ2-7 - TRBV30 - TGTGCCTGGAGTAGGGCTGAGGGGGCCTACGAGCAGTACTTC CAWSRAEGAYEQYF
TRBJ2-5 - TRBV12-3/TRBV12-4 - TGTGCCAGCAGTCGTAGCCGCTCGGAGACCCAGTACTTC CASSRSRSETQYF
TRBJ2-7 TRBD2 TRBV11-2 - TGTGCCAGCAGCTTAGTCGGGACTAGAGTGTACGAGCAGTACTTC CASSLVGTRVYEQYF
TRBJ1-5 - TRBV28 - TGTGCCAGCAGCGCCTCCGGGATGGGCAATCAGCCCCAGCATTTT CASSASGMGNQPQHF
TRBJ2-1 - TRBV12-3/TRBV12-4 - TGTGCCAGCAGTTTAGCGGGGTTGGGGCAGTTCTTC CASSLAGLGQFF
TRBJ2-1 - TRBV5-1 few TGCGCCAGCGGGACTGAAGGGACGGGGCGAAATGAGCAGTTCTTC CASGTEGTGRNEQFF
TRBJ1-6 TRBD1 TRBV5-5 - TGTGCCAGCAGCTTGGAACAGGGGTTAAGTTCACCCCTCCACTTT CASSLEQGLSSPLHF
TRBJ2-7 - TRBV7-2 many TGTGCCAGCAGCTTCTTACTCGAGCAGTACTTC CASSFLLEQYF
TRBJ2-7 - TRBV19 - TGTGCCAGTAGTTCTCGGGACTTGTCCGCCTACGAGCAGTACTTC CASSSRDLSAYEQYF
TRBJ2-3 - TRBV3-1 few TGTGCCAGCAGCCCTAGCCGAGGGGATACGCAGTATTTT CASSPSRGDTQYF
TRBJ2-1 TRBD2 TRBV29-1 - TGCAGCGCCCGGGGCGGGAGTGTTAATGAGCAGTTCTTC CSARGGSVNEQFF
TRBJ1-4 - TRBV12-3/TRBV12-4 few TGTGCCAGCAGTTCGTGGGGGGCAACTAATGAAAAACTGTTTTTT CASSSWGATNEKLFF
TRBJ2-5 TRBD1 TRBV5-1 few TGCGCCAGCCACCGGGACAGACAAGAGACCCAGTACTTC CASHRDRQETQYF
TRBJ2-3 TRBD2 TRBV24-1 - TGTGCCACCAGTTATGCGGGAGCAGATACGCAGTATTTT CATSYAGADTQYF
TRBJ2-5 - TRBV2 few TGTGCCAGCAAGACTGCGTACCAAGAGACCCAGTACTTC CASKTAYQETQYF
TRBJ2-3 TRBD2 TRBV12-3/TRBV12-4 - TGTGCCAGCAGCCCCGGACTAGCGGAGAGCACAGATACGCAGTATTTT CASSPGLAESTDTQYF
TRBJ2-1 TRBD2 TRBV28 few TGTGCCAGCAGTGATCTAGCGGGATTGGTTGAGCAGTTCTTC CASSDLAGLVEQFF